The clone carrying this TCR beta chain has at least ten counts. These data come from a study of human T cells and chemical hapten exposure. Study as a whole: Scalp application of diphenylcyclopropenone was performed weekly in patients across the entire roughly 26-week study. On the upper back, patch tests were applied with 0.01% DPC and read at 6 days.

Documented time point: pre-sensitization, week 0. Indicated treatment: therapeutic diphenylcyclopropenone sensitization with weekly scalp DPC. The drawing of blood occurred before each patch test was applied. The library labeled individual cDNA molecules by adding unique molecular identifiers to them. TCRdb itself ran the RACE reads through MiXCR, one entry per CDR3 protein. The sample yields over 300,000 distinct CDR3 sequences, approximately 5.1% seen once. The CDR3 length is 14 residues. V was pared by 0 bases and J by 8 bases, with 13 bases between. Germline V CDR1 and CDR2: LGHNA, YSLEER. This TCR came from a woman aged 50 to 65 with alopecia areata. Some clones in this sample may be carry-over from other donors' samples. The V call is TRBV4-3, the J call TRBJ1-2; weak D call: TRBD1 (5 bases). The starting material was whole blood, obtained in connection with sensitization to the hapten diphenylcyclopropenone (DPC). The CDR3 spells CASSQDTGPQGYTF. CDR3 DNA: TGCGCCAGCAGCCAAGACACAGGACCTCAAGGCTACACCTTC.